The next 27 T cell receptor beta chains were all read from a single sample in a study of shared clonotypes between healthy human individuals. Measured with immunoSEQ multiplex PCR; TCRdb has only the in-frame clones, and not every one. The data show 2.5 million or so clones, around 94% seen once. Sequencing used naive CD4+ T cells sorted from blood. Subset: CD45RA+ positively selected. The receptors come from a man in his late teens or twenties in good health.

The chain recombines TRBV6-1 with TRBJ2-2; D may be TRBD1 (6 bases). The V gene lost 6 bases and the J gene lost 0 bases, with 11 bases spanning the gap. This CDR3 has 15 amino acids. The germline gives CDR1 MNHNS, CDR2 SASEGT. The CDR3: CASSWTATNTGELFF. CDR3 sequence (DNA): TGTGCCAGCAGCTGGACAGCGACGAACACCGGGGAGCTGTTTTTT.

The V call is TRBV11-3, the J call TRBJ1-1; maybe TRBD1 (6 bases). The germline V and J ends were trimmed by 4 bases and 1 base, with 7 bases remaining between them. This CDR3 comprises 13 residues. Germline V lookup: CDR1 SGHNT, CDR2 YENEEA. CDR3 coding DNA: TGTGCCAGCAGCTGGACAGCGAACACTGAAGCTTTCTTT. Protein sequence: CASSWTANTEAFF.

Details on this clone: Other DNA sequences in the same sample also yield this CDR3. The V and J genes are TRBV7-9 and TRBJ2-3, with 13 positions matching TRBD2. CDR3 length: 16 residues. Trimming cost V 5 bases and J 2 bases; bases outside gene matches: 4. In germline, CDR1 is SEHNR, CDR2 FQNEAQ (reference sequence). The CDR3 nucleotides are TGTGCCAGCAGCCCGGGACTAGCGGGGCTCACAGATACGCAGTATTTT. Translating it yields CASSPGLAGLTDTQYF.

With regard to this clone: Different DNA sequences within this sample yield the same CDR3. DNA of the CDR3: TGTGCCAGCAGCTTAGCGGGGGGCGGCTCCTACAATGAGCAGTTCTTC. Translated, it gives CASSLAGGGSYNEQFF. V usage is TRBV7-2 and J usage is TRBJ2-1; either TRBD1 or TRBD2 may supply D (6 bases each). The germline CDR1 and CDR2 sequences are SGHTA and FQGNSA. V dropped 0 bases and J dropped 0 bases, with 9 bases sitting between them. The CDR3 covers 16 residues.

In the case of this clone: This specimen includes other DNA sequences encoding the same CDR3. The rearrangement uses TRBV15 and TRBJ2-6, with 7 nucleotides matching TRBD2. Germline V gene data show CDR1 as LNHNV and CDR2 as YYDKDF (reference sequence). The CDR3 contains 16 residues. J was trimmed by 2 bases and V by 4 bases; bases with no gene match: 5. The CDR3: CATSTLAGAGANVLTF. The CDR3 DNA sequence: TGTGCCACCAGCACCTTGGCGGGGGCTGGGGCCAACGTCCTGACTTTC.

The J gene is TRBJ2-7, the V gene TRBV5-4; tentatively, D is TRBD2 (6 bases). Trimming took off 3 bases at V and 7 bases at J, with 26 bases between the two ends. The length of the CDR3 is 17 residues. Germline assignment: CDR1 SGHNT and CDR2 YYREEE (reference sequence). The CDR3 sequence is CASSSDPRVLGGGEQYF. Written as DNA, the CDR3 is TGTGCCAGCAGCTCCGATCCGAGGGTTCTGGGAGGTGGTGAGCAGTACTTC.

This clone occurred a few times. The J gene is TRBJ1-5, the V gene TRBV30; 7 bases fit TRBD1. The germline CDR1 and CDR2 sequences are GTSNPN and SVGIG (reference sequence). The V and J ends lost 3 bases and 7 bases, in that order; junction bases with no gene match: 6. The CDR3 spans 13 residues. CDR3 residues: CAWSGNRGQPQHF. In DNA, the CDR3 is TGTGCCTGGAGCGGCAACAGGGGCCAGCCCCAGCATTTT. The full variable domain, its missing parts supplied by reference TRBV30 and TRBJ1-5, is SQTIHQWPATLVQPVGSPLSLECTVEGTSNPNLYWYRQAAGRGLQLLFYSVGIGQISSEVPQNLSASRPQDRQFILSSKKLLLSDSGFYLCAWSGNRGQPQHFGDGTRLSIL.

This sequence joins TRBV19 and TRBJ1-5; D not certain. The CDR3 has 15 residues. The germline V gene encodes CDR1 LNHDA and CDR2 SQIVND (reference sequence). The V and J ends lost 1 base and 4 bases respectively, with 11 bases between them. The CDR3, as DNA: TGTGCCAGTAGTATAGTTTATACGAAAAATCAGCCCCAGCATTTT. As protein: CASSIVYTKNQPQHF.

The chain has TRBV18 and TRBJ2-7; 11 nucleotides agree with TRBD2. Germline V gene lookup returns CDR1 KGHSH and CDR2 LQKENI. The CDR3 loop spans 20 amino acids. V gave up 0 bases and J gave up 0 bases; unmatched junction bases: 13. The CDR3 reads CASSPPLLAGGSLSSYEQYF. The CDR3 DNA reads TGTGCCAGCTCACCACCGTTGCTAGCGGGAGGTAGTTTAAGCTCCTACGAGCAGTACTTC.

This chain uses TRBV5-1 with TRBJ2-5; D possibly corresponds to TRBD1 (5 bases). The CDR3 is made up of 13 amino acids. Looked up from germline, CDR1 is SGHRS and CDR2 is YFSETQ. V dropped 3 bases and J dropped 5 bases, with 11 bases sitting between them. The CDR3 reads CASSSWPGETQYF. Here the CDR3 DNA reads TGCGCCAGCAGCTCCTGGCCAGGGGAGACCCAGTACTTC.

Of note for this clone: Other DNA sequences in this sample translate to the same CDR3. This rearrangement joins TRBV6-5 to TRBJ1-5, with TRBD1 matching over 10 bases. The J segment lost 1 base and the V segment lost 5 bases, leaving 2 bases of the junction unmatched. The CDR3 runs 15 residues. CDR1 and CDR2 from the germline V gene are MNHEY and SVGAGI. The CDR3 region has the DNA TGTGCCAGCAGTCGGGACAGGGGAAGCAATCAGCCCCAGCATTTT. This encodes CASSRDRGSNQPQHF.

V and J are TRBV19 and TRBJ1-4; 8 bases align to TRBD1. Germline V gives CDR1 LNHDA, CDR2 SQIVND (reference sequence). The CDR3 runs 14 residues. V was pared by 11 bases and J by 5 bases, with 10 bases of the junction left unmatched. The chain's CDR3 is CAQDPTGANEKLFF. In DNA, the CDR3 is TGTGCCCAGGACCCGACAGGGGCGAATGAAAAACTGTTTTTT.

This chain links TRBV20-1 with TRBJ1-2; no clear D gene. Between the trimmed V and J ends, which lost 5 bases and 6 bases, there was a span of 4 bases. CDR1 is DFQATT, CDR2 SNEGSKA, per germline (reference sequence). The CDR3 is 9 residues long. CDR3 sequence: CSAPDGYTF. The CDR3 DNA follows: TGCAGTGCTCCCGATGGCTACACCTTC.

The chain employs TRBV5-6 and TRBJ2-5; 12 positions match TRBD1. The J call may be incorrect, as the DNA end agrees better with TRBJ2-7. CDR3 length equals 15 residues. CDR1 and CDR2 (germline): SGHDT, YYEEEE. CDR3 region: CASSPGQGAGYEQYF. The CDR3 DNA reads as TGTGCCAGCAGCCCGGGACAGGGGGCCGGTTACGAGCAGTACTTC.

With respect to this clone: The sample carries other DNA sequences with the same CDR3. CDR3 sequence (DNA): TGCGCCAGCAGCTGGGACAGGGTGAACACCGGGGAGCTGTTTTTT. Translated, it gives CASSWDRVNTGELFF. The V and J genes are TRBV5-1 and TRBJ2-2; 9 nucleotides align to TRBD1. The V and J ends lost 3 bases and 1 base, in that order; junction bases with no gene match: 1. This CDR3 has 15 amino acids. Per the germline V gene, CDR1 is SGHRS and CDR2 is YFSETQ.

The chain employs TRBV30 and TRBJ2-3; 10 bases map to TRBD2. The CDR3 is 14 residues long. V was pared by 4 bases and J by 3 bases, with 4 bases of the junction left unmatched. The germline CDR1 and CDR2 sequences are GTSNPN and SVGIG (reference sequence). The CDR3 reads CAWTSGGHTDTQYF. In DNA, the CDR3 is TGTGCCTGGACTAGCGGGGGCCATACAGATACGCAGTATTTT.

CDR3 amino acids: CASSPRSTSTDTQYF. The DNA for the CDR3 is TGTGCCAGCAGCCCACGTTCCACGTCCACAGATACGCAGTATTTT. This chain joins TRBV11-2 and TRBJ2-3; D ambiguous. The CDR3 has 15 residues. V gave up 5 bases and J gave up 2 bases, with 14 bases separating them. Germline V gene sequence: CDR1 SGHAT, CDR2 FQNNGV.

J is TRBJ2-4 and V is TRBV6-6, with 7 nucleotides matching TRBD1. The V and J ends lost 4 bases and 6 bases, in that order; junction bases with no gene match: 6. Germline V gene sequence: CDR1 MNHNY, CDR2 SVGAGI (reference sequence). This CDR3 spans 14 amino acids. The CDR3, as DNA: TGTGCCAGCAGTTCCGACAGGGTGGGAAACATTCAGTACTTC. It specifies CASSSDRVGNIQYF.

The V and J genes are TRBV7-2 and TRBJ1-2; the D is unclear. V shed 1 base and J shed 3 bases, with 9 bases lying between them. This CDR3 is built from 14 residues. The V gene's germline CDR1 is SGHTA and CDR2 FQGNSA. CDR3 in DNA: TGTGCCAGCAGCTTAGTAGGAAAAGACTATGGCTACACCTTC. Translation: CASSLVGKDYGYTF.

The chain recombines TRBV6-1 with TRBJ1-2; possible D gene TRBD1, 6 bases. CDR3 length equals 13 residues. The ends were cut back, 6 bases at V and 0 bases at J, with 8 bases in the middle. The germline V gene has CDR1 MNHNS and CDR2 SASEGT. CDR3 nucleotide sequence: TGTGCCAGCAGGGACAGTACTAACTATGGCTACACCTTC. Translation: CASRDSTNYGYTF.

The chain links TRBV28 to TRBJ1-5; 7 positions agree with TRBD1. The V gene end was trimmed by 5 bases and the J gene end by 4 bases; junction bases not matched to a gene: 5. The CDR3 runs to 14 residues. The germline V gene has CDR1 MDHEN and CDR2 SYDVKM. For the CDR3, the DNA is TGTGCCAGCAGTACTTACAGGGGAAATCAGCCCCAGCATTTT. Protein sequence: CASSTYRGNQPQHF.

The chain carries TRBV4-1 and TRBJ2-1; perhaps TRBD2 as D (7 bases). This CDR3 has 16 amino acids. From germline, CDR1 is MGHRA and CDR2 YSYEKL. V lost 0 bases to trimming and J lost 2 bases, with 11 bases between them. The CDR3 here is CASSQERGRTYNEQFF. The CDR3 nucleotides are TGCGCCAGCAGCCAAGAGCGGGGGCGAACCTACAATGAGCAGTTCTTC.

The V and J genes are TRBV19 and TRBJ1-2; 9 bases agree with TRBD1. CDR3 length equals 15 residues. Losses at the gene ends were 6 bases for V and 4 bases for J; bases not matched to a gene: 9. The germline V gene has CDR1 LNHDA and CDR2 SQIVND (reference sequence). The CDR3 is CASRRGGTGTYGYTF. For the CDR3, the DNA is TGTGCCAGTAGAAGGGGCGGGACAGGGACCTATGGCTACACCTTC.

The genes are TRBV30 and TRBJ2-5; D ambiguous. The tail of the sequence fits TRBJ2-7 better, so the J call may be wrong. The CDR3 runs to 12 residues. Germline CDR1 and CDR2: GTSNPN and SVGIG (reference sequence). For the CDR3, the DNA is TGTGCCTGGAGTGCACGTGCCTACGAGCAGTACTTC. This codes for CAWSARAYEQYF.

The chain is built from TRBV28 and TRBJ2-5; 7 nucleotides line up with TRBD1. V dropped 5 bases and J dropped 5; count of bases not matched to a gene: 11. This CDR3 has 15 amino acids. The germline gives CDR1 MDHEN, CDR2 SYDVKM. The CDR3 DNA reads TGTGCCAGCAGTATCCTACAGGGGTCCGGGGAGACCCAGTACTTC. It is translated as CASSILQGSGETQYF.

This chain uses TRBV2 with TRBJ1-2; D call uncertain. The CDR3 length is 13 residues. V was shortened by 1 base and J by 10 bases, with 13 bases between the two germline ends. Germline V gives CDR1 SNHLY, CDR2 FYNNEI. CDR3 region: CASSEEGVSSYTF. The DNA for the CDR3 is TGTGCCAGCAGTGAAGAGGGTGTCTCATCCTACACCTTC.

With respect to this clone: Other DNA sequences in the sample encode the same CDR3. The chain carries TRBV19 and TRBJ2-7, with D possibly being TRBD2 (5 bases). Between the trimmed V and J ends, which lost 4 bases and 0 bases, there was a span of 7 bases. Germline loops: CDR1 LNHDA, CDR2 SQIVND (reference sequence). The CDR3 covers 13 residues. The CDR3 spells CASSTGVSYEQYF. CDR3 coding DNA: TGTGCCAGTAGTACCGGGGTCTCCTACGAGCAGTACTTC.